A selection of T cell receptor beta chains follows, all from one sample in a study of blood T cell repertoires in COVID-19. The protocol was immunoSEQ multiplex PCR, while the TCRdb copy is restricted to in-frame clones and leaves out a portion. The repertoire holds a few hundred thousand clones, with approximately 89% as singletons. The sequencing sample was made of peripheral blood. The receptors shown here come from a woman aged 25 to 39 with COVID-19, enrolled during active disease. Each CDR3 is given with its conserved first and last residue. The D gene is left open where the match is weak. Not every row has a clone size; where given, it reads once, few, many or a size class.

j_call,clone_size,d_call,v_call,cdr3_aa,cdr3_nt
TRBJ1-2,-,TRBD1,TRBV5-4,CASSPGQLSNYGYTF,TGTGCCAGCAGCCCGGGACAGCTCTCCAACTATGGCTACACCTTC
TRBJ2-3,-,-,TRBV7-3,CASSPAATDTQYF,TGTGCCAGCAGCCCCGCGGCGACAGATACGCAGTATTTT
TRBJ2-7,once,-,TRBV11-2,CASSLGIGHYEQYF,TGTGCCAGCAGCTTAGGAATCGGACATTACGAGCAGTACTTC
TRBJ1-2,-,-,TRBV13,CASSPTRRTNYGYTF,TGTGCCAGCAGCCCAACACGGCGGACTAACTATGGCTACACCTTC
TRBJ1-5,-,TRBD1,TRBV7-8,CASSKGAIQPQHF,TGTGCCAGCAGCAAGGGGGCTATTCAGCCCCAGCATTTT
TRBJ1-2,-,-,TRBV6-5,CASRQAGALNYGYTF,TGTGCCAGCAGACAAGCGGGGGCTCTTAACTATGGCTACACCTTC
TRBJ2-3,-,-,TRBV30,CAWSPRGDTQYF,TGTGCCTGGAGTCCGCGGGGAGATACGCAGTATTTT
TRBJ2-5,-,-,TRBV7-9,CASSFSGGLGGETQYF,TGTGCCAGCAGCTTCTCCGGAGGACTCGGGGGAGAGACCCAGTACTTC
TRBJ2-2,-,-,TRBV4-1,CASSQGVTGELFF,TGCGCCAGCAGCCAAGGCGTCACCGGGGAGCTGTTTTTT
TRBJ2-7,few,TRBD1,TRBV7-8,CASSSLTGDYEQYF,TGTGCCAGCAGCTCTTTGACAGGGGACTACGAGCAGTACTTC
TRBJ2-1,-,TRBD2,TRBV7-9,CASSLSGGAYEQFF,TGTGCCAGCAGCTTAAGCGGGGGGGCTTACGAGCAGTTCTTC
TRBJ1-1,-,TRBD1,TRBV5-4,CASSGSGTGKNTEAFF,TGTGCCAGCAGCGGATCCGGGACAGGGAAGAACACTGAAGCTTTCTTT
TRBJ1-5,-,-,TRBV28,CASSPTSRVRQPQHF,TGTGCCAGCAGTCCCACAAGCAGGGTCAGGCAGCCCCAGCATTTT
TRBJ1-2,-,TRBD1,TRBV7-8,CASSLGPGQGLYGYTF,TGTGCCAGCAGCTTAGGACCGGGACAGGGGTTATATGGCTACACCTTC
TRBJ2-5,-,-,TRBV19,CATGEETQYF,TGTGCCACCGGGGAGGAGACCCAGTACTTC
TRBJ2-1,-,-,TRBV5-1,CASSSGIESGEQFF,TGCGCCAGCAGCTCCGGAATAGAATCGGGGGAGCAGTTCTTC
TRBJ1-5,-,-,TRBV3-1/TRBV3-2,CASSPAHGNQPQHF,TGTGCCAGCAGCCCAGCGCATGGCAATCAGCCCCAGCATTTT
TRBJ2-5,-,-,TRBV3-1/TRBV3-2,CASSLKGGQETQYF,TGTGCCAGCAGCCTAAAGGGGGGGCAAGAGACCCAGTACTTC
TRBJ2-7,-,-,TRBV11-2,CASSQAGFLNEQYF,TGTGCCAGCAGCCAAGCAGGGTTCTTGAACGAGCAGTACTTC
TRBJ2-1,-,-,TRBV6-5,CASSYSTASAGNEQFF,TGTGCCAGCAGTTATTCGACGGCCTCGGCCGGGAATGAGCAGTTCTTC
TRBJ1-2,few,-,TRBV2,CASSGQVLTLYGYTF,TGTGCCAGCAGCGGACAAGTTCTCACCCTCTATGGCTACACCTTC
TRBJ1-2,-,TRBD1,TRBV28,CASSGAGTGNYGYTF,TGTGCCAGCAGTGGGGCTGGGACAGGGAACTATGGCTACACCTTC
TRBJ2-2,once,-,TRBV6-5,CASRERDVRTGELFF,TGTGCCAGCAGAGAGAGGGATGTGAGGACCGGGGAGCTGTTTTTT
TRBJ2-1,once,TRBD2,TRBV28,CASSLGPRLAGYNEQFF,TGTGCCAGCAGTTTGGGCCCCAGACTAGCGGGGTACAATGAGCAGTTCTTC
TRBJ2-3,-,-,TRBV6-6,CASGGGRRADTQYF,TGTGCCAGCGGGGGCGGGAGAAGGGCAGATACGCAGTATTTT
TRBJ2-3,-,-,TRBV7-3,CASSLGLSDTQYF,TGTGCCAGCAGCCTGGGACTTTCGGATACGCAGTATTTT
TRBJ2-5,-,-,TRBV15,CATSRDPLLETQYF,TGTGCCACCAGCAGAGATCCCCTTTTGGAGACCCAGTACTTC
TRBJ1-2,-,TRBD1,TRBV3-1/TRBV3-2,CASSHDRGNLNYGYTF,TGTGCCAGCAGCCATGACAGGGGGAACTTAAACTATGGCTACACCTTC
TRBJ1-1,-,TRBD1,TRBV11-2,CASSSVQGVVMNTEAFF,TGTGCCAGCAGCTCAGTACAGGGGGTGGTTATGAACACTGAAGCTTTCTTT
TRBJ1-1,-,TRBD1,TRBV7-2,CASSFRRQGLNTEAFF,TGTGCCAGCAGCTTCCGGCGACAGGGTTTGAACACTGAAGCTTTCTTT
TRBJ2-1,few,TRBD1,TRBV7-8,CASSFRWQGARNEQFF,TGTGCCAGCAGCTTTAGGTGGCAGGGGGCTCGAAATGAGCAGTTCTTC
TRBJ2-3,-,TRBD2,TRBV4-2,CASSQDSSGGAADTQYF,TGTGCCAGCAGCCAAGACTCGAGCGGGGGGGCAGCAGATACGCAGTATTTT
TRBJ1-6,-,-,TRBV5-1,CASSLVPPRGGNSPLHF,TGCGCCAGCAGCTTGGTACCCCCGCGCGGCGGAAATTCACCCCTCCACTTT
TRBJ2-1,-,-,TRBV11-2,CASSLVIGEAAYNEQFF,TGTGCCAGCAGCTTAGTGATTGGGGAGGCGGCCTACAATGAGCAGTTCTTC
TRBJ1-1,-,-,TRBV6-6,CASRPGYDEAFF,TGTGCCAGCAGACCAGGGTATGATGAAGCTTTCTTT
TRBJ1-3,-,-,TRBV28,CASSLARTGIRNTIYF,TGTGCCAGCAGTTTAGCCCGGACGGGAATTAGAAACACCATATATTTT
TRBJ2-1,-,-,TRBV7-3,CASSSLGGFEQFF,TGTGCCAGCAGCTCCCTAGGAGGATTTGAGCAGTTCTTC
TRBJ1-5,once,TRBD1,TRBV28,CASSWTGNQPQHF,TGTGCCAGCAGTTGGACAGGTAATCAGCCCCAGCATTTT
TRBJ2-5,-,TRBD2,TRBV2,CASRGGETQYF,TGTGCCAGCAGGGGGGGGGAGACCCAGTACTTC
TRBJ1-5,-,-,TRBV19,CASTPRRDQPQHF,TGTGCCAGTACCCCCAGGAGGGATCAGCCCCAGCATTTT
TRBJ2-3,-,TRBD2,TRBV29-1,CSVVPAGGSTDTQYF,TGCAGCGTTGTTCCCGCGGGGGGTTCCACAGATACGCAGTATTTT
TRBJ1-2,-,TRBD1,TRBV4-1,CASSQGPGTGNGYTF,TGCGCCAGCAGCCAAGGTCCCGGGACAGGGAATGGCTACACCTTC
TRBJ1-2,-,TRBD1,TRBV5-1,CASSPPLTGGGDGYTF,TGCGCCAGCAGCCCTCCTTTGACAGGGGGTGGGGATGGCTACACCTTC
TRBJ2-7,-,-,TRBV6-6,CASSYGQGQSYEQYF,TGTGCCAGCAGTTACGGGCAGGGACAATCCTACGAGCAGTACTTC